These 17 T cell receptor beta chains came from one sample sequenced in a study of CD8 T cells in ankylosing spondylitis. TCRdb independently ran MiXCR on the 5' RACE reads; one entry per CDR3 protein. This sample has 240,000 or so distinct CDR3 sequences, with 8% to 9.5% found just once. What was sequenced was blood, either unsorted or a sorted T cell fraction (not recorded which). The receptors shown here come from a male donor with ankylosing spondylitis or in good health (not recorded which).

A few counts support this clonotype. The chain recombines TRBV9 with TRBJ2-3, with 7 bases fitting TRBD1. After removal of 4 bases from V and 2 bases from J, the junction contained 13 bases not matched to a gene. This CDR3 comprises 17 residues. CDR1 SGDLS and CDR2 YYNGEE come from the germline V gene. In nucleotides, the CDR3 is TGTGCCAGCAGCTCCCGCCCAGGGGGATCTTTCACAGATACGCAGTATTTT. It encodes CASSSRPGGSFTDTQYF.

This clonotype was observed at least ten times. This sequence joins TRBV12-3 or TRBV12-4 and TRBJ2-2; TRBD2 matches at 8 bases. V lost 6 bases to trimming and J lost 4 bases; unmatched junction nucleotides: 7. This CDR3 contains 15 residues. CDR3 residues: CASSLTGTSTGELFF. CDR3 DNA sequence: TGTGCCAGCAGCCTCACTGGGACTAGCACCGGGGAGCTGTTTTTT.

This clonotype came up a few times. V is TRBV5-1 and J is TRBJ1-2; the D gene is possibly TRBD1 (5 bases). The CDR3 is made up of 13 amino acids. Germline CDR1 is SGHRS and CDR2 is YFSETQ. The germline V and J ends were trimmed by 4 bases and 5 bases, with 12 bases remaining between them. CDR3 nucleotide sequence: TGCGCCAGCAGCCACAGGAGAACGTATGGCTACACCTTC. Its translation: CASSHRRTYGYTF.

This clonotype was seen ten or more times. The chain joins TRBV10-3 to TRBJ2-7, with D perhaps given as TRBD1 or TRBD2 (5 bases each). This CDR3 is built from 15 residues. V lost 2 bases, J lost 3 bases, and 14 bases lay in between. Germline CDR1 ENHRY, CDR2 SYGVKD. The CDR3 nucleotides are TGTGCCATCAGTGAGCTCCAGGGAGCCCTCTACGAGCAGTACTTC. As protein: CAISELQGALYEQYF.

This clonotype was counted only a few times. The rearrangement uses TRBV4-3 and TRBJ2-7, with D possibly TRBD2 on 5 matching bases. CDR1 and CDR2 (germline): LGHNA, YSLEER. V was cut by 0 bases and J by 0 bases, with 15 bases left in between. The CDR3 consists of 17 residues. Written as DNA, the CDR3 is TGCGCCAGCAGCCAAGATCGGGGTAGCCGAAGCTCCTACGAGCAGTACTTC. Protein: CASSQDRGSRSSYEQYF.

This clonotype was counted ten times or more. This rearrangement joins TRBV15 to TRBJ2-1; the D is unclear. The CDR3 is 16 amino acids. Germline loops: CDR1 LNHNV, CDR2 YYDKDF (reference sequence). Trimming shortened V by 0 bases and J by 1 base, and 10 bases separated the two germline ends. CDR3 sequence (DNA): TGTGCCACCAGCAGAGACAAAGCTCTATCCTACAATGAGCAGTTCTTC. Translated, it gives CATSRDKALSYNEQFF.

The rearrangement joins TRBV20-1 to TRBJ1-5; D remains ambiguous. V was clipped by 3 bases and J by 7 bases, with 13 bases between them. From germline, CDR1 is DFQATT and CDR2 SNEGSKA (reference sequence). The length of the CDR3 is 13 residues. The CDR3 region is CSARDHYLQPQHF. CDR3 sequence (DNA): TGCAGTGCTAGGGATCACTACCTACAGCCCCAGCATTTT.

There are many counts of this clonotype. The genes are TRBV29-1 and TRBJ1-1; D perhaps matches TRBD1 (5 bases). CDR1 SQVTM and CDR2 ANQGSEA come from the germline V gene. CDR3 size: 12 residues. Between the trimmed V and J ends, which lost 2 bases and 5 bases, there was a span of 9 bases. CDR3 coding DNA: TGCAGCGTTGAACCAGGGAGGACTGAAGCTTTCTTT. Protein: CSVEPGRTEAFF.

This clonotype was detected ten times or more. V gene TRBV20-1 combines with J gene TRBJ2-7; D gene ambiguous. With 3 bases removed from V and 3 bases from J, the gap between germline ends came to 15 bases. Germline-derived CDR1 and CDR2 are DFQATT and SNEGSKA (reference sequence). This CDR3 region has 14 residues. CDR3 sequence (DNA): TGCAGTGCTAGGGTTTCCTACGGCAACTACGAGCAGTACTTC. Encoded protein: CSARVSYGNYEQYF.

This clonotype was observed a few times. The chain carries TRBV2 and TRBJ1-5, with no clear D. From germline, CDR1 is SNHLY and CDR2 FYNNEI. The CDR3 is 15 amino acids. V shed 6 bases and J shed 5 bases, with 17 bases lying between them. The CDR3 loop reads CASSDYGRQDQPQHF. The CDR3 nucleotides read TGTGCCAGCAGCGATTATGGACGGCAAGATCAGCCCCAGCATTTT.

The chain is built from TRBV12-3 or TRBV12-4 and TRBJ1-5; tentative D call: TRBD1 (5 bases). This CDR3 spans 15 amino acids. V was pared by 3 bases and J by 1 base, with 10 bases between. The DNA for the CDR3 is TGTGCCAGCAGTTTGGGGCGGGGGAGCAATCAGCCCCAGCATTTT. Its protein is CASSLGRGSNQPQHF.

This clonotype was seen only a few times. V usage is TRBV19 and J usage is TRBJ1-5; no clear D. The CDR3 extends over 16 amino acids. Trimming stripped 7 bases from V and 6 bases from J, with 22 bases between. From germline, CDR1 is LNHDA and CDR2 SQIVND (reference sequence). CDR3 protein: CASTRRPNQVPQPQHF. DNA for the CDR3: TGTGCCAGTACCAGGAGACCTAATCAAGTCCCTCAGCCCCAGCATTTT.

This clonotype was seen repeatedly, ten times or more. J is TRBJ2-7 and V is TRBV5-5; no clear D gene. The CDR3 totals 15 residues. V was clipped by 1 base and J by 4 bases, with 15 bases between them. CDR1 SGHKS and CDR2 YYEKEE come from the germline V gene (reference sequence). The CDR3 here is CASSLPRPVGYEQYF. CDR3 in DNA: TGTGCCAGCAGCTTGCCCAGACCCGTGGGATACGAGCAGTACTTC.

This clonotype was counted many times. CDR3 bases: TGTGCCAGCAGCTTAGATGGAGCCTCTGGGGTCACTGAAGCTTTCTTT. Encoded protein: CASSLDGASGVTEAFF. J is TRBJ1-1 and V is TRBV7-8; D is unclear. Germline assignment: CDR1 SGHVS and CDR2 FQNEAQ. V gave up 1 base and J gave up 4 bases, with 16 bases separating them. The CDR3 is made up of 16 amino acids.

This clonotype was observed many times. V and J are TRBV19 and TRBJ2-2; 10 nucleotides match TRBD1. J lost 4 bases, V lost 6 bases, and 20 bases had no gene match. The CDR3 has 20 amino acids. CDR1 is LNHDA and CDR2 is SQIVND in the germline V gene (reference sequence). The CDR3 reads CASSSTFSNRDRGFTGELFF. CDR3 nucleotide sequence: TGTGCCAGTAGCTCGACCTTTAGCAACCGGGACAGGGGATTCACCGGGGAGCTGTTTTTT. The full variable domain, its missing parts supplied by reference TRBV19 and TRBJ2-2, is DGGITQSPKYLFRKEGQNVTLSCEQNLNHDAMYWYRQDPGQGLRLIYYSQIVNDFQKGDIAEGYSVSREKKESFPLTVTSAQKNPTAFYLCASSSTFSNRDRGFTGELFFGEGSRLTVL.

The table lists this clonotype with many counts. The CDR3 sequence is CASSSLGLAGNEQFF. The DNA of the CDR3 is TGTGCCAGCAGTTCCCTTGGACTAGCGGGAAATGAGCAGTTCTTC. The chain links TRBV27 to TRBJ2-1, with TRBD2 matching 12 bases. This CDR3 comprises 15 residues. The J segment lost 7 bases and the V segment lost 4 bases, leaving 5 bases of the junction unmatched. Germline V gene lookup returns CDR1 MNHEY and CDR2 SMNVEV (reference sequence).

This clonotype was detected a few times. The chain couples TRBV30 to TRBJ2-5; 7 bases align to TRBD1. After removal of 1 base from V and 5 bases from J, the junction contained 7 bases not matched to a gene. CDR3 length: 14 amino acids. Germline values: CDR1 GTSNPN, CDR2 SVGIG (reference sequence). DNA for the CDR3: TGTGCCTGGAGTGGAGGGACAGTTTATGAGACCCAGTACTTC. It encodes CAWSGGTVYETQYF.